This T cell receptor (beta chain) was obtained from a study of shared clonotypes between healthy human individuals (dated by TCRdb to the early 2020s). With regard to the full study: Three men and a couple of women, aged 18 to 49 years, made up the cohort. For each donor, CD4 naive and CD4 memory were each run on three plates, CD8 naive on two plates, and CD8 memory on one plate. To estimate repertoire size and how much clonotypes are shared between individuals, the study performed deep sequencing of blood TCR repertoires from roughly five healthy adults. Different laboratories and diverse techniques were used to prepare libraries and sequence TCR repertoires, to increase sequencing depth and limit assay-specific biases. Each donor's leukapheresis produced roughly between roughly 0.9 and 9 billion PBMCs. What the research found in general, with its limitations: Pairwise subsampling led to the expectation that sequencing depth would affect the degree of clonotype sharing among donors. Across four donors, around 5% of naive CD4, 3% to 4% of naive CD8, 2.3% of memory CD4, and roughly 0.41% of memory CD8 clonotypes were shared. Even with the large sequencing depth, rarefaction of the sorted-subset datasets indicated that sequencing was incomplete. Sampling was limited to blood, and TCR repertoires in tissue likely differ from TCR repertoires in blood. Clonotypes shared by all four sorted-subset donors showed higher generation probabilities than non-shared clonotypes. Larger estimated clonotype richness was generally found for naive subsets than for memory subsets. Because the study included a small number of donors, the genetic and exposure-history diversity represented was limited.

Notes on this clone: It lacks a known antigen. Per-base quality was not reported, and no clone a single base away is much larger than it.

Taken from cysteine to phenylalanine, the CDR3 has 17 residues. Left in the record is the CDR3 DNA by itself, 51 bases read in frame from the first base. Clipping removes 3 bases from V and 2 bases from J, with 11 as the unmatched junction base count. Reading the germline V gene (reference sequence) gives CDR1 SGHKS and CDR2 YYEKEE. The donors were healthy, HIV-negative adults with no recently reported acute infections or vaccinations. All donors were Caucasian adults living in Nashville, Tennessee, USA. CD4+ T cells were enriched by magnetic negative selection; naive cells were then positively selected on CD45RA, and the negative fraction formed the memory subset. After blood collection by leukapheresis, PBMCs were isolated using Ficoll-Histopaque density gradient centrifugation and then cryopreserved in the vapor phase of liquid nitrogen. Analytical flow cytometry was used to check the purity and quantity of every magnetically sorted T cell population. Genomic DNA was isolated from each sorted fraction and quantified by UV absorbance on a Nanodrop 2000c.

Using the deep immunoSEQ assay, multiplex PCR amplified TCR CDR3 regions from genomic DNA. Genomic DNA extracted from each cell subset was distributed evenly over all wells of several immunoSEQ 96-well plates, and each plate served as one replicate. For sorted subsets, each replicate PCR was loaded with around 200 ng genomic DNA, equivalent to some 31,000 T cell genomes. The purified libraries were quantified using a Qubit 3.0 fluorometer, sized with a Bioanalyzer 2100, and then quantified again using the KAPA Library Quantification kit. Every immunoSEQ 96-well plate was sequenced on a separate single-read 150-cycle Illumina NextSeq 550 flow cell. Turning to the authors' computational methods: The immunoSEQ output contained only junctional sequences without quality scores, so filtering could not match that applied to full-length reads. To assign V/J genes and CDR3, sequences were annotated against IMGT germline references using PyIR, a Python wrapper for IgBLAST v1.9. Any read was removed if the V/J assignment was weak (E-value above 1e-6), the CDR3 was missing, or the read contained stop codons, out-of-frame junctions, or ambiguous translated residues. A V3J clonotype was defined by an identical inferred V gene, J gene, and CDR3 amino acid sequence. To compute the percentage overlap between repertoires, the number of shared unique clonotypes was divided by the size of the smaller repertoire. RTK rarefaction, the Chao1 estimator, and Recon v2.1 estimates of unobserved clonotypes were used to assess repertoire richness. For all TCRbeta clonotypes obtained by the gDNA method from a handful of donors, generation probabilities were computed with OLGA. Imported from immuneACCESS, the table was reduced by TCRdb to in-frame sequences with V and J called. These copies leave out some clones; in studies compared against another copy, an unresolved V gene accounts for under half, and the cause of the remainder is not known. V and J calls and clone size are given by that table; D and trimming were obtained from the DNA. The sample yields approximately 980,000 clones; about three quarters were counted once. The biggest ten clones account for approximately 1.5% of the sample.

The chain joins TRBV5-5 to TRBJ2-3, with 8 central nucleotides matching TRBD2. This clonotype was sampled from a man younger than 30 in good health. Sequences were obtained from memory CD4+ T cells sorted from blood. Taken with the paper, the label for cell subset or site translates to: CD45RA-negative fraction. In nucleotide form, the sequence is TGTGCCAGCAGCTCCACCCTTAGCGGGGTCTCCACAGATACGCAGTATTTT. The resulting protein is CASSSTLSGVSTDTQYF.